This T cell receptor beta chain was sequenced for a study of CD8+CD57+ T cells in acquired aplastic anemia. Study findings and constraints: Patients and controls were not found to differ significantly in CD8+ Simpson's diversity. Shared by patients and controls, 25 to 35 CD8+ CDR3s were abundant in patients.

This clonotype has ten or more counts. Its specificity is unknown. Per the germline V gene, CDR1 is SNHLY and CDR2 is FYNNEI. V was pared by 3 bases and J by 1 base, with 11 bases of the junction left unmatched. The CDR3 spans 17 residues. Profiling of TCR beta VDJ combinations and CDR3 sequences used genomic DNA as template. TCRdb re-analysed the reads in MiXCR, keeping a single row per CDR3 protein. The sample carries a few hundred thousand distinct CDR3 sequences, approximately 35% recorded once. This rearrangement joins TRBV2 to TRBJ1-1; 7 nucleotides align to TRBD1. The sample consisted of sorted CD4+, CD8+, or CD8+CD57+ T cells (not recorded which) from PBMCs. This clonotype was obtained from a human donor in good health, serving as a control. The CDR3 region has the DNA TGTGCCAGCAGTGATATGGGGGCAGGGGGAACGAACACTGAAGCTTTCTTT. This gives the protein CASSDMGAGGTNTEAFF.